Detailed here is one T cell receptor delta chain. For this DNA, TCRdb reports the protein of a much larger clone, which diverges at residue 11, most likely from a read error; the protein presented here is translated directly from the DNA. TCRdb re-called clones from the reads via CATT. The sample contains about 4,100 delta-chain clones, 0.55% to 0.65% of which appear only once. The data originate from a study of gamma-delta chains in newborns, infants, children. Across the study: Microbial exposure reportedly drives polyclonal innate γδ T cell expansion after birth.

Losses at the gene ends were 3 bases for V and 3 bases for J; bases not matched to a gene: 7. Germline-derived CDR1 and CDR2 are GEAIGNYY and EKD. The CDR3 is 19 residues long. The source is a child who was a newborn, infant or young child, either healthy, febrile or measles-vaccinated (not recorded which). The specimen sequenced was blood. V gene TRDV2 combines with J gene TRDJ3, with 13 bases fitting TRDD3. CDR3 loop: CACDVLGDTSFWDTRQMFF. The CDR3 coding sequence is TGTGCCTGTGACGTACTGGGGGATACGAGCTTCTGGGACACCCGACAGATGTTTTTC.